This TCR beta chain was identified during a study of blood T cell repertoires in COVID-19. Generated by immunoSEQ multiplex PCR, the TCRdb table keeps only in-frame clones and is missing some. This table holds under 200,000 clones, 75% to 90% found once. As regards this clone: The junction and the germline gene differ at one end; a read error may be behind it.

Germline V CDR1 and CDR2: SSHAT, FNYEAQ (reference sequence). There are 12 residues in the CDR3. The receptor was derived from a woman aged 80 or over with active or convalescent COVID-19. The chain couples TRBV7-7 to TRBJ1-4; D ambiguous. Sequencing was performed on peripheral blood. DNA for the CDR3: TGTGCTAGCAGCTCGGAGGGTGAAAAACTGTTTTTT. This gives the protein CASSSEGEKLFF.